Described below is a single T cell receptor beta chain sequence and its context. Germline loops: CDR1 LGHNA, CDR2 YNFKEQ. V gave up 1 base and J gave up 0 bases; unmatched junction bases: 4. CDR3 size: 16 residues. The data were taken from a study of technical replicates of blood from a few donors. Assay: immunoSEQ multiplex PCR; the TCRdb copy retains only in-frame clones and omits some. This sample yields roughly 68,000 clones, of which approximately 97% are seen a single time; about 0.28% belongs to the top ten. The receptor was derived from a human donor in good health. The sample was T cells isolated from PBMCs. The V call is TRBV4-2, the J call TRBJ1-1, with TRBD1 identical over 8 bases. This chain's CDR3 is CASSQGGGQVNTEAFF. The DNA for the CDR3 is TGTGCCAGCAGCCAAGGGGGGGGACAGGTGAACACTGAAGCTTTCTTT.